Listed below are T cell receptor beta chains from one sample, sequenced in a study of cytomegalovirus exposure and HLA in healthy donors. Profiled with immunoSEQ multiplex PCR; TCRdb holds only in-frame clones, not every one. This table holds tens of thousands of clones, about 75% found once. The sample taken for sequencing was PBMCs. These receptor sequences come from a man between 65 and 80 years old in good health and CMV-seronegative. CDR3s include the opening cysteine and the closing phenylalanine or tryptophan. The order of the fields is clone size, V gene, J gene, D gene, CDR3 DNA, CDR3 protein. The D gene is left open where the match is weak. A clone size is listed for some rows: how often the clone was seen (once, few, many), or a class if it is expanded.

few,TRBV30,TRBJ2-3,.,TGTGCCTGGGATCAGGGGCCACGGATTTACACAGATACGCAGTATTTT,CAWDQGPRIYTDTQYF
once,TRBV2,TRBJ2-1,.,TGTGCCAGCATCCTTGGAGGGATCTACAATGAGCAGTTCTTC,CASILGGIYNEQFF
.,TRBV19,TRBJ2-7,TRBD2,TGTGCCAGTAGCGATAGGGGAGGGGCGAGCCCCTACGAGCAGTACTTC,CASSDRGGASPYEQYF
.,TRBV19,TRBJ1-4,TRBD1,TGTGCCAGTAGTAACAGACAGGGGGCAGGTGAAAAACTGTTTTTT,CASSNRQGAGEKLFF
.,TRBV29-1,TRBJ1-2,.,TGCAGCGGCAGCGTTGCGAGGGAGGGCTACACCTTC,CSGSVAREGYTF
once,TRBV7-2,TRBJ2-7,TRBD2,TGTGCCAGCACCCCTTGGACTAGCGGGGGTTACGAGCAGTACTTC,CASTPWTSGGYEQYF
.,TRBV6-5,TRBJ2-1,TRBD2,TGTGCCAGCAGACCCTCCGGGCTAGCGGCCAGCGAGCAGTTCTTC,CASRPSGLAASEQFF
once,TRBV19,TRBJ1-5,.,TGTGCCAGTACCGACAGGTATAACAATCAGCCCCAGCATTTT,CASTDRYNNQPQHF
.,TRBV2,TRBJ2-2,.,TGTGCCAGCAGTGAGCAGGGCGCCGGGGAGCTGTTTTTT,CASSEQGAGELFF
.,TRBV10-1,TRBJ1-1,TRBD1,TGCGCCAGCAGTTCCGGGACAGGCAATTCCGTCGCTGAAGCTTTCTTT,CASSSGTGNSVAEAFF
.,TRBV7-9,TRBJ2-3,TRBD2,TGTGCCAGCAGCCGGGGGGGGGCCGGGAGAGGATCAGATACGCAGTATTTT,CASSRGGAGRGSDTQYF
.,TRBV9,TRBJ1-6,.,TGTGCCAGCAGCGTAGGGGGGGATAATTCACCCCTCCACTTT,CASSVGGDNSPLHF
.,TRBV9,TRBJ2-3,.,TGTGCCAGCAGCGTAACGGGGGGCTCCGGGGATACGCAGTATTTT,CASSVTGGSGDTQYF
few,TRBV2,TRBJ1-1,TRBD1,TGTGCCAGCAGTCCAGGACAGGGCACTGAAGCTTTCTTT,CASSPGQGTEAFF
.,TRBV7-2,TRBJ2-1,TRBD1,TGTGCCAGCAGCCAAGGGACAGGGGGGAACAATGAGCAGTTCTTC,CASSQGTGGNNEQFF
.,TRBV23-1,TRBJ1-5,.,TGCGCCAGCAGTCAATCTTACAGGGATTTGTTCAATCAGCCCCAGCATTTT,CASSQSYRDLFNQPQHF
.,TRBV6-1,TRBJ1-2,TRBD1,TGTGCCAGCAGTGGGGACAGGGTTGGCTACACCTTC,CASSGDRVGYTF
.,TRBV4-3,TRBJ1-6,.,TGCGCCAGCAGCCAAGAGGGCGAAGGCTACTCACCCCTCCACTTT,CASSQEGEGYSPLHF
.,TRBV7-2,TRBJ2-7,.,TGTGCCAGCAGGGGGACTTCGAACTACGAGCAGTACTTC,CASRGTSNYEQYF
.,TRBV18,TRBJ2-7,.,TGTGCCAGCTCCCCTTGGGGCGCCGCCGTCGACGAGCAGTACTTC,CASSPWGAAVDEQYF
once,TRBV6-4,TRBJ1-6,.,TGTGCCGGGCCGTGGGGCCGCACCGGGACACTTAATAATTCACCCCTCCACTTT,CAGPWGRTGTLNNSPLHF
.,TRBV4-3,TRBJ1-3,.,TGCGCCAGCAGCCAGGGCACCAGCTCTGGAAACACCATATATTTT,CASSQGTSSGNTIYF
.,TRBV6-1,TRBJ1-1,TRBD1,TGTGCCAGCAGTACACCGGGACAGGGTGCTGAAGCTTTCTTT,CASSTPGQGAEAFF
.,TRBV10-3,TRBJ1-6,.,TGTGCCATCACAGGCGAGGGGGACTATAATTCACCCCTCCACTTT,CAITGEGDYNSPLHF
.,TRBV10-3,TRBJ2-7,.,TGTGCCATCGGTGGGACTGGGCTCTCCGAGCAGTACTTC,CAIGGTGLSEQYF
few,TRBV10-1,TRBJ2-2,TRBD2,TGCGCCAGCAGTACGGGAGGCCCCTCGGTGGAGCTGTTTTTT,CASSTGGPSVELFF
few,TRBV5-6,TRBJ1-4,.,TGTGCCAGCAGCTCCCTGTCGGTAACTAATGAAAAACTGTTTTTT,CASSSLSVTNEKLFF
.,TRBV4-1,TRBJ2-7,.,TGCGCCAGCAGCTTCCAAGGAGTGAAGCAGCGGCAGTACTTC,CASSFQGVKQRQYF
.,TRBV6-5,TRBJ1-1,.,TGTGCCAGCAGTCCCCGAGACGGAGCCTTGAAAGAAGCTTTCTTT,CASSPRDGALKEAFF
.,TRBV6-6,TRBJ2-2,TRBD1,TGTGCCAGCAGCCTCGGACAGGGGAGTGCCGGGGAGCTGTTTTTT,CASSLGQGSAGELFF
.,TRBV5-1,TRBJ2-1,TRBD2,TGCGCCAGCAGCCAGGGACTAGCGGGGGACAATGAGCAGTTCTTC,CASSQGLAGDNEQFF
.,TRBV5-4,TRBJ2-3,TRBD1,TGTGCCAGCAGCCTTCCCGGGACAGGCTTTCTCTCTACGCAGTATTTT,CASSLPGTGFLSTQYF
.,TRBV19,TRBJ1-5,.,TGTGCCAGTAGTCCGGGAAGCGGCCAGCCCCAGCATTTT,CASSPGSGQPQHF
.,TRBV5-6,TRBJ2-4,TRBD2,TGTGCCAGCAGCTTGGGGGAGGGCCTCGATCGGGCCAAAAACATTCAGTACTTC,CASSLGEGLDRAKNIQYF
.,TRBV18,TRBJ2-3,.,TGTGCCAGCTCACCAGTCGGGTATACAGATACGCAGTATTTT,CASSPVGYTDTQYF
.,TRBV6-5,TRBJ1-6,TRBD1,TGTGCCATCAGTCCGGGACAGGGGAATTCACCCCTCCACTTT,CAISPGQGNSPLHF
.,TRBV11-2,TRBJ2-7,.,TGTGCCAGCAGCTTATCGGCGCTAAACTACGAGCAGTACTTC,CASSLSALNYEQYF
.,TRBV10-2,TRBJ2-7,.,TGCGCCAGCAGTGATCGGGACAACTACGAGCAGTACTTC,CASSDRDNYEQYF
.,TRBV30,TRBJ1-2,.,TGTGCCTGGAGTGTGCAGTTCGGCTACACCTTC,CAWSVQFGYTF
.,TRBV30,TRBJ1-6,TRBD1,TGTGCCTGGGCCGGACAGGGGGATTCACCCCTCCACTTT,CAWAGQGDSPLHF
.,TRBV4-3,TRBJ1-2,.,TGCGCCAGCAGCCAAGATTCCCAGGAGCGGTCTGGCTACACCTTC,CASSQDSQERSGYTF
few,TRBV29-1,TRBJ1-1,TRBD1,TGCAGCGTTCTTAAGACAGGGTCCACTGAAGCTTTCTTT,CSVLKTGSTEAFF
.,TRBV2,TRBJ2-2,TRBD2,TGTGCCAGCAGTGCACTAGCGGGAGAGGAGGAGCTGTTTTTT,CASSALAGEEELFF
.,TRBV5-4,TRBJ2-5,TRBD1,TGTGCCAGCAGCCTGCAGGGGGCCCAAGAGACCCAGTACTTC,CASSLQGAQETQYF
.,TRBV7-2,TRBJ2-7,TRBD2,TGTGCCAGCAGCTTATATGGCCTAGCGGCCTACGAGCAGTACTTC,CASSLYGLAAYEQYF
.,TRBV6-5,TRBJ2-7,TRBD2,TGTGCCAGCGGAGAAAGCGGGACTAGAACCTACGAGCAGTACTTC,CASGESGTRTYEQYF
few,TRBV19,TRBJ2-2,TRBD1,TGTGCCAGTACCGATCAGGGGGCGACGAACACCGGGGAGCTGTTTTTT,CASTDQGATNTGELFF
.,TRBV16,TRBJ1-2,.,TGTGCCAGCAGCCCGCCGGGGTTTAATGGCTACACCTTC,CASSPPGFNGYTF
.,TRBV13,TRBJ2-5,.,TGTGCCAGCAGCTCCCTGCACAGGGGCGGAGGGGAGACCCAGTACTTC,CASSSLHRGGGETQYF
.,TRBV29-1,TRBJ1-6,.,TGCAGCGTGAGGACAGAACTTAATTCACCCCTCCACTTT,CSVRTELNSPLHF
.,TRBV2,TRBJ2-5,.,TGTGCCAGCATGCGGACAGAAGCCCAGTACTTC,CASMRTEAQYF
.,TRBV2,TRBJ2-1,.,TGTGCCAGCACCCGAGGGTCCTACAATGAGCAGTTCTTC,CASTRGSYNEQFF
few,TRBV30,TRBJ1-5,.,TGTGCCGGAGGGGTGAGCAATCAGCCCCAGCATTTT,CAGGVSNQPQHF
.,TRBV11-3,TRBJ2-3,TRBD2,TGTGCCAGCAGCTTAGGCCTAGCGGGATACCCTAACACAGATACGCAGTATTTT,CASSLGLAGYPNTDTQYF
.,TRBV30,TRBJ2-3,.,TGTGCCTGGAGTAAAGGACAGCGACTCACAGATACGCAGTATTTT,CAWSKGQRLTDTQYF
.,TRBV11-2,TRBJ1-4,TRBD1,TGTGCCAGCAGCTTCGGGACAGCCCTTTTTAATGAAAAACTGTTTTTT,CASSFGTALFNEKLFF
.,TRBV6-5,TRBJ1-5,.,TGTGCCAGCAGTCAGACAGGTCGCAATCAGCCCCAGCATTTT,CASSQTGRNQPQHF
.,TRBV9,TRBJ1-4,TRBD1,TGTGCCAGCAGCCCAGGGGGGTTGGCAACTAATGAAAAACTGTTTTTT,CASSPGGLATNEKLFF